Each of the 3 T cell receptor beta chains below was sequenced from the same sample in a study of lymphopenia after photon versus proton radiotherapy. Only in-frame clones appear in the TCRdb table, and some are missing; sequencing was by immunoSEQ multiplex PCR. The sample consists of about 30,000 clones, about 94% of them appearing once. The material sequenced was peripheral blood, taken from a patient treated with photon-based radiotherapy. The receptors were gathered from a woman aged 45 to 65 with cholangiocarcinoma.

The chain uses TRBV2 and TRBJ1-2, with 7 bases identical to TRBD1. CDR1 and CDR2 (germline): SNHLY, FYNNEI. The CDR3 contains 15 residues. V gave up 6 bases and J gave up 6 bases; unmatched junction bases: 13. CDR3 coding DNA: TGTGCCAGCAGGGACCAGACAGGGAAGTTAGATGGCTACACCTTC. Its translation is CASRDQTGKLDGYTF.

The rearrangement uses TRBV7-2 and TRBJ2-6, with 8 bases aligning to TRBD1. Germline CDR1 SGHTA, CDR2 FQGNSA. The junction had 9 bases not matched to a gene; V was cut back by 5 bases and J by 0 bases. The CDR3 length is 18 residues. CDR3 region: CASSRLGQGRSGANVLTF. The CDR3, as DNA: TGTGCCAGCAGCCGCCTTGGACAGGGTCGCTCTGGGGCCAACGTCCTGACTTTC.

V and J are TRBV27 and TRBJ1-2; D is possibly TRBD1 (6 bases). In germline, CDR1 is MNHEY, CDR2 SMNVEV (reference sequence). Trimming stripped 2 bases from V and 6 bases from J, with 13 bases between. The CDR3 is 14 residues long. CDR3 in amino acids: CASSLIRGTHGYTF. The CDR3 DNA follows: TGTGCCAGCAGTTTAATCAGGGGAACCCATGGCTACACCTTC.